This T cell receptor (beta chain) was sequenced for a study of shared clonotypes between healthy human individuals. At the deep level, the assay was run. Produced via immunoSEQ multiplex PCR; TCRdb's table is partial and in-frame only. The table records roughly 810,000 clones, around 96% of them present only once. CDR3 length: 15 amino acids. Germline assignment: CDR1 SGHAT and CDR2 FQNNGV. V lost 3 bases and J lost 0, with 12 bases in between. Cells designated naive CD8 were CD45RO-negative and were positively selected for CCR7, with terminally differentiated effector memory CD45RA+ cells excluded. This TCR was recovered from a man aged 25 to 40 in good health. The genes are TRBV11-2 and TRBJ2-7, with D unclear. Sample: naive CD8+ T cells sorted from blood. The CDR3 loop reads CASSFYGGSSYEQYF. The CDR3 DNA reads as TGTGCCAGCAGCTTTTACGGTGGCAGCTCCTACGAGCAGTACTTC.